This T cell receptor beta chain comes out of a study of cytotoxic CD8 clonotypes in ibrutinib-treated CLL. Study conclusions and caveats: Clonality rose at ibrutinib response and fell back toward baseline at progression. Clonality was higher at baseline than in age-matched healthy donors and tracked circulating CD8+ T-cell counts. Samples were collected at differing times from sustained-remission and progressing patients.

Germline CDR1 SGHTS, CDR2 YDEGEE. V lost 4 bases, J lost 0 bases, and 4 bases stayed unmatched. The length of the CDR3 is 16 residues. Sequencing used immunoSEQ multiplex PCR; TCRdb keeps in-frame clones, though not all of them. The sample carries fewer than 400,000 clones, 67% recorded once. As for this clone: Its antigen is as yet unknown.

The sample here was PBMCs, taken after 36 months of ibrutinib treatment. The chain combines TRBV5-8 with TRBJ1-4; 9 bases agree with TRBD1. The sequence was obtained from a human donor with chronic lymphocytic leukemia. The CDR3 region is CASSRQGGSTNEKLFF. The CDR3 DNA reads as TGTGCCAGCAGCCGACAGGGGGGATCAACTAATGAAAAACTGTTTTTT.